The 14 T cell receptor beta chains in this list originate from one sample, sequenced in a study of blood T cells in healthy people across ages. Sample-barcoded 5' priming and a J-beta primer mix drove a second PCR of roughly 6 to 12 cycles. Each CDR3 protein gets one entry after TCRdb re-called the 5' RACE reads with MiXCR. Of 1.5 million to 1.9 million distinct CDR3 sequences in the sample, roughly two fifths are singletons; the top ten hold approximately 4.1%. The sample was blood. The receptors stem from a woman between 18 and 30 years old in good health.

Only a few counts were recorded for this clonotype. The chain carries TRBV5-1 and TRBJ1-1; D is ambiguous. This CDR3 spans 14 amino acids. Germline-derived CDR1 and CDR2 are SGHRS and YFSETQ. Trimming shortened V by 4 bases and J by 1 base, and 11 bases separated the two germline ends. CDR3 DNA sequence: TGCGCCAGCAGCGTGACCGGGTCGAACACTGAAGCTTTCTTT. Protein product: CASSVTGSNTEAFF.

V usage is TRBV9 and J usage is TRBJ1-2; 7 bases map to TRBD1. The ends lost 3 bases at V and 0 bases at J; junction bases unmatched: 5. This CDR3 spans 15 amino acids. Germline CDR1 reads SGDLS; CDR2 reads YYNGEE. The CDR3 here is CASSGQGRANYGYTF. The DNA of the CDR3 is TGTGCCAGCAGCGGACAGGGAAGAGCTAACTATGGCTACACCTTC.

The chain uses TRBV6-6 and TRBJ1-1; D is unresolved. The ends were cut back, 0 bases at V and 6 bases at J, with 2 bases in the middle. The CDR3 is 11 amino acids. Per germline, CDR1 MNHNY and CDR2 SVGAGI (reference sequence). CDR3 nucleotides: TGTGCCAGCAGTTACTCCCCTGAAGCTTTCTTT. It codes for CASSYSPEAFF.

V and J are TRBV21-1 and TRBJ2-1. TRBV21-1 is reported as a pseudogene. The CDR3 loop spans 16 amino acids. CDR3 sequence: CASSKGQDGNYNEQFF. In DNA, the CDR3 is TGTGCCAGCAGCAAAGGGCAGGACGGTAATTACAATGAGCAGTTCTTC.

The chain combines TRBV27 with TRBJ2-5; D may be TRBD1 (6 bases). Trimming removed 0 bases from V and 2 bases from J, with 10 bases in between. The CDR3 is made up of 15 amino acids. The germline gives CDR1 MNHEY, CDR2 SMNVEV (reference sequence). For the CDR3, the DNA is TGTGCCAGCAGTTTATCCAGGGGTGAGCAAGAGACCCAGTACTTC. As protein: CASSLSRGEQETQYF.

The chain combines TRBV4-2 with TRBJ2-1; D might be TRBD1 (6 bases). V gave up 1 base and J gave up 3 bases, with 16 bases separating them. The CDR3 runs 17 residues. CDR1 and CDR2 from the germline V gene are LGHNA and YNFKEQ. CDR3 DNA sequence: TGTGCCAGCAGCCAAGTGACAAGGGGGACCCTCTACAATGAGCAGTTCTTC. Encoded protein: CASSQVTRGTLYNEQFF.

This clonotype has at least ten counts. The gene calls are TRBV20-1 and TRBJ2-1; 9 nucleotides align to TRBD2. V lost 1 base, J lost 7 bases, and 5 bases stayed unmatched. Germline CDR1 DFQATT, CDR2 SNEGSKA (reference sequence). The CDR3 totals 14 residues. This CDR3 is CSARVAGGSNEQFF. In nucleotides, the CDR3 is TGCAGTGCTAGAGTCGCGGGAGGGAGTAATGAGCAGTTCTTC.

This rearrangement joins TRBV24-1 to TRBJ1-2, with a possible D match to TRBD1 (5 bases). V shed 4 bases and J shed 5 bases, with 16 bases lying between them. Germline CDR1 is KGHDR and CDR2 is SFDVKD. This CDR3 has 15 residues. The chain's CDR3 is CATSDPHGQGYGYTF. CDR3 bases: TGTGCCACCAGTGACCCCCATGGACAAGGTTATGGCTACACCTTC.

This clonotype has a handful of counts. The V call is TRBV9, the J call TRBJ2-1; 8 bases align to TRBD2. Germline loops: CDR1 SGDLS, CDR2 YYNGEE. Trimming at V came to 0 bases and at J to 1 base, leaving 18 bases not matched to a gene. CDR3 length: 21 amino acids. The CDR3 sequence is CASSVGIWVAGSKFSYNEQFF. The DNA of the CDR3 is TGTGCCAGCAGCGTAGGGATTTGGGTAGCGGGGTCGAAATTTTCCTACAATGAGCAGTTCTTC.

This clonotype was picked up a small number of times. The gene calls are TRBV25-1 and TRBJ1-2; D perhaps matches TRBD1 (5 bases). CDR1 is MGHDK and CDR2 is SYGVNS in the germline V gene. This CDR3 is built from 13 residues. V gave up 0 bases and J gave up 7 bases, with 9 bases separating them. The CDR3 loop is CASSEYMGGGYTF. The CDR3 nucleotides are TGTGCCAGCAGTGAATATATGGGGGGTGGCTACACCTTC.

To note about this clonotype: One base away lies a much larger clone, so this may be a sequencing read error. This chain uses TRBV20-1 with TRBJ2-1; D unclear. This CDR3 is built from 12 residues. V shed 3 bases and J shed 10 bases, with 13 bases lying between them. Germline loops: CDR1 DFQATT, CDR2 SNEGSKA (reference sequence). CDR3 residues: CSASDLGREQFF. The CDR3 coding sequence is TGCAGTGCTAGCGACTTAGGACGCGAGCAGTTCTTC.

The chain couples TRBV18 to TRBJ2-4; 7 bases are a match to TRBD1. TRBJ2-5 matches the DNA end more closely, so the J call is doubtful. Germline assignment: CDR1 KGHSH and CDR2 LQKENI. CDR3 length: 15 residues. For the CDR3, the DNA is TGTGCCAGCTCACCAAGACAGGGCTCGGGGGAGACCCAGTACTTC. The encoded protein is CASSPRQGSGETQYF.

This clonotype was seen more than once but under ten times. This chain links TRBV12-3 or TRBV12-4 with TRBJ2-1; 7 bases fit TRBD2. The CDR3 runs 17 residues. Losses at the gene ends were 6 bases for V and 2 bases for J; bases not matched to a gene: 13. CDR3 in DNA: TGTGCCAGCAGCTCCCAGGTGGCGGGAGCTCCCTACAATGAGCAGTTCTTC. Translated: CASSSQVAGAPYNEQFF.

In this sample, this clonotype turned up a few times. This rearrangement joins TRBV5-5 to TRBJ2-5, with D maybe TRBD1 (5 bases). CDR1 and CDR2 (germline): SGHKS, YYEKEE (reference sequence). Trimming took 2 bases from V and 3 from J, leaving 5 bases between them. The CDR3 has 12 residues. CDR3 coding DNA: TGTGCCAGCAGCTTACAGGAAGAGACCCAGTACTTC. Residues: CASSLQEETQYF.